The clone carrying this T cell receptor beta chain came up many times. Its antigen is not known. The V gene lost 3 bases and the J gene lost 2 bases, with 11 bases spanning the gap. CDR1 SGHKS and CDR2 YYEKEE come from the germline V gene (reference sequence). This CDR3 spans 14 amino acids. TCR beta CDR3 regions were amplified from RNA. In the first-round RT-PCR of the TCR CDR3, the HTBI primer set was used. TCRdb re-called the multiplex PCR reads with MiXCR, one entry per CDR3 protein. The sample lists 350,000 or so distinct CDR3 sequences, around a sixth seen once, with about 14% in the top ten. This sample stems from a study of T cells in Graves' hyperthyroidism and ophthalmopathy. General study findings and limits: Blood also carried most thyroid clonotypes expanded above 0.001.

Researchers barred patients who had uncontrolled infection, other autoimmune disease, pregnancy or lactation. Thyroid ultrasound, orbital computed tomography, clinical symptoms, and serum thyroxine and TRAb underpinned diagnoses. This sequence originates from a woman in her forties with Graves' ophthalmopathy. This sequence joins TRBV5-5 and TRBJ1-2; perhaps TRBD1 as D (5 bases). Sequenced material: blood. The CDR3 coding sequence is TGTGCCAGCAGCTACCGGGACGTAAACTATGGCTACACCTTC. This translates into CASSYRDVNYGYTF.